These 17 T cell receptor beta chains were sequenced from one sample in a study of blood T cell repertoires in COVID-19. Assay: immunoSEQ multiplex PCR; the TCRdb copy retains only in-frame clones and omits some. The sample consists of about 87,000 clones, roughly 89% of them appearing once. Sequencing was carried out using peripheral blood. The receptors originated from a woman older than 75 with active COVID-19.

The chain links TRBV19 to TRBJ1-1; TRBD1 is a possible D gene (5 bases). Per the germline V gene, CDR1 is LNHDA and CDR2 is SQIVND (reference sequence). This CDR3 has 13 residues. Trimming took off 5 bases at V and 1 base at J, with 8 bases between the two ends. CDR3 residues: CASSSQGNTEAFF. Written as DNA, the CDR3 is TGTGCCAGTAGTTCGCAGGGGAACACTGAAGCTTTCTTT.

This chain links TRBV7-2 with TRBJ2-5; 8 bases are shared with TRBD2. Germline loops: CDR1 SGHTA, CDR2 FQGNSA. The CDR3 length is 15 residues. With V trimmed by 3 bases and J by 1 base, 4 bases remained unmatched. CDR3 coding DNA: TGTGCCAGCAGCTTCCTCCTAGCGGGCCAAGAGACCCAGTACTTC. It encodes CASSFLLAGQETQYF.

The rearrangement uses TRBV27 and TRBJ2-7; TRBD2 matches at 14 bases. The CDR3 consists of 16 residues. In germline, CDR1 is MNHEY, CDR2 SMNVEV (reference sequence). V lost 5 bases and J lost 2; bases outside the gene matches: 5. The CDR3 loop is CASSPGTSGSPYEQYF. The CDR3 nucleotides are TGTGCCAGCAGTCCTGGGACTAGCGGGAGCCCCTACGAGCAGTACTTC.

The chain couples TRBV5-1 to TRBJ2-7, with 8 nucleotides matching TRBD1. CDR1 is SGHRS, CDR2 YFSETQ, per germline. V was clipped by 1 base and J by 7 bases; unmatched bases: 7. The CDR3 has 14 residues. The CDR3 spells CASSLLTGVQEQYF. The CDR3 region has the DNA TGCGCCAGCAGCTTGTTGACAGGGGTTCAGGAGCAGTACTTC.

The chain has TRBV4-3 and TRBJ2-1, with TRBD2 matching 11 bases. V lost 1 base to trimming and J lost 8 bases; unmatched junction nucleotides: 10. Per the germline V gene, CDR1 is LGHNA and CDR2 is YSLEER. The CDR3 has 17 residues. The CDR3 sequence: CASSQGKTSGRLDEQFF. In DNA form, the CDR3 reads TGCGCCAGCAGCCAAGGAAAAACTAGCGGGAGACTCGATGAGCAGTTCTTC.

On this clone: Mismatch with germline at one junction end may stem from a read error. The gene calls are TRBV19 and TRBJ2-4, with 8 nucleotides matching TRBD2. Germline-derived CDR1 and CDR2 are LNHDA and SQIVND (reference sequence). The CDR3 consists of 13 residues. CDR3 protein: CASSLGRAQGWHF. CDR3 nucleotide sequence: TGTGCCAGTAGTCTCGGGAGGGCCCAAGGTTGGCACTTC.

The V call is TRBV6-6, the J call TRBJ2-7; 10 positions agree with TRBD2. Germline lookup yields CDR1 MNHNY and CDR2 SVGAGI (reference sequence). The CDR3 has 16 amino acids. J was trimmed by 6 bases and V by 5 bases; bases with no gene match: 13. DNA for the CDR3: TGTGCCAGCAGTCCATCCCCCAGCGGGAGGGCTGCCGAGCAGTACTTC. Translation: CASSPSPSGRAAEQYF.

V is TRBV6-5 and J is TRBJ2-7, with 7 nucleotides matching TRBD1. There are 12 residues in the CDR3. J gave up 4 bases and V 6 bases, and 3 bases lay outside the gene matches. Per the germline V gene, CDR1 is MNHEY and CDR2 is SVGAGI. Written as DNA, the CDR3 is TGTGCCAGCAGCCGGGACAGTTACGAGCAGTACTTC. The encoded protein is CASSRDSYEQYF.

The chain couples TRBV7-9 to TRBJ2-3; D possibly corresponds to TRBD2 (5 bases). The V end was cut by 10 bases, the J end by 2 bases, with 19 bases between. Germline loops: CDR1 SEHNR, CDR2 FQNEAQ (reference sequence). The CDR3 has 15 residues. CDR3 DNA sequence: TGTGCCACCAAAGAGGGCCAAACGGCCACAGATACGCAGTATTTT. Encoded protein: CATKEGQTATDTQYF.

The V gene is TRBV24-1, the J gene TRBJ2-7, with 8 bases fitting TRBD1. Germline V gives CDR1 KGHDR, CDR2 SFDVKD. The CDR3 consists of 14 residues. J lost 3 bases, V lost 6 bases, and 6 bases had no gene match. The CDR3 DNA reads TGTGCCACCAGTCCCGGACAGGGTATCTACGAGCAGTACTTC. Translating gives CATSPGQGIYEQYF.

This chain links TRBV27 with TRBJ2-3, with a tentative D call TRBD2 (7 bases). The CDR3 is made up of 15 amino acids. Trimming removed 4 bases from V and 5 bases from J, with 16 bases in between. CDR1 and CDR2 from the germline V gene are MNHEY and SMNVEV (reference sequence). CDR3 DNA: TGTGCCAGCAGTTATGGAGGGGGGGGCGTAGATACGCAGTATTTT. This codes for CASSYGGGGVDTQYF.

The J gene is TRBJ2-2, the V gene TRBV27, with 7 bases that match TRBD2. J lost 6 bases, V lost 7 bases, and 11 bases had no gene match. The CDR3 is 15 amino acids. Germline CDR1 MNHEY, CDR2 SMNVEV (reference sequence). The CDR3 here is CASKLAVLSAGELFF. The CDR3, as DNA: TGTGCCAGCAAGCTAGCGGTGTTGAGCGCCGGGGAGCTGTTTTTT.

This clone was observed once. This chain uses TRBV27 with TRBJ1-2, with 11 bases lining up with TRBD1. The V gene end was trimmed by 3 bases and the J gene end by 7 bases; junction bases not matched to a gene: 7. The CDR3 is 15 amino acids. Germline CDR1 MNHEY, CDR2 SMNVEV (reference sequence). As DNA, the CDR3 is TGTGCCAGCAGTTTGGGTGGACAGGGGGCAGGTGGCTACACCTTC. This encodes CASSLGGQGAGGYTF.

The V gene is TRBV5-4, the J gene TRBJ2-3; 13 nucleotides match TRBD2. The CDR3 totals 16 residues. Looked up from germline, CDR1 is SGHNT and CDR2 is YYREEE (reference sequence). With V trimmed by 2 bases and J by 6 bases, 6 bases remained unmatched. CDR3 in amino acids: CASSFRLAGGWDTQYF. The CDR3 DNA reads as TGTGCCAGCAGCTTTCGACTAGCGGGAGGATGGGATACGCAGTATTTT.

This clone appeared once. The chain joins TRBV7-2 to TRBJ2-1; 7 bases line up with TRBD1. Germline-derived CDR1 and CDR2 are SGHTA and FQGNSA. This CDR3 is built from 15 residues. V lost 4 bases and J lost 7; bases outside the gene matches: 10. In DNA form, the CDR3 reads TGTGCCAGCAGCTGGACAGGTGCCCGATTGAATGAGCAGTTCTTC. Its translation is CASSWTGARLNEQFF.

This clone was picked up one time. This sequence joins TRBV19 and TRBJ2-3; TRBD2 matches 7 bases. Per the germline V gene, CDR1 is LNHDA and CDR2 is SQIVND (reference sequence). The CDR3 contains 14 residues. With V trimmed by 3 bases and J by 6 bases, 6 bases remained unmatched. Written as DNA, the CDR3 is TGTGCCAGTAGTATTGAGGGGCGGGGGGATACGCAGTATTTT. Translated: CASSIEGRGDTQYF. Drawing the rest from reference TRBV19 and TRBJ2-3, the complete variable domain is DGGITQSPKYLFRKEGQNVTLSCEQNLNHDAMYWYRQDPGQGLRLIYYSQIVNDFQKGDIAEGYSVSREKKESFPLTVTSAQKNPTAFYLCASSIEGRGDTQYFGPGTRLTVL.

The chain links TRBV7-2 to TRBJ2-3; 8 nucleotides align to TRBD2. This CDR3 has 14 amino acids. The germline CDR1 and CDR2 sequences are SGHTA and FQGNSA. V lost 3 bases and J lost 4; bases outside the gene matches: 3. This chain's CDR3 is CASSFSGTPDTQYF. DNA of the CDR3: TGTGCCAGCAGCTTTAGCGGGACACCAGATACGCAGTATTTT.